This TCR beta chain was obtained from a study of T cell responses to AZD1222 COVID-19 vaccine. Sequenced by immunoSEQ multiplex PCR; TCRdb stores in-frame clones only, minus some. Of under 100,000 clones in the sample, roughly nine tenths were seen once. Regarding the study as a whole: Clonal diversity was possibly underestimated; the donors were predominantly white British and more often female. Within unmutated variant regions lay the reported targets of nearly half of spike-specific TCRs.

V was clipped by 1 base and J by 5 bases, with 10 bases between them. Per germline, CDR1 SGHTA and CDR2 FQGNSA. The CDR3 consists of 14 residues. Regarding this clone: Antigen: not known.

The input for sequencing was peripheral blood, taken on day 0 of MenACWY control vaccination. This chain links TRBV7-2 with TRBJ2-3; D is unclear. The receptor was isolated from an adult in good health. The CDR3 DNA reads TGTGCCAGCAGCTTAGGGGCCATAGGAGATACGCAGTATTTT. Its translation: CASSLGAIGDTQYF. Complete variable domain (other parts from reference TRBV7-2 and TRBJ2-3): GAGVSQSPSNKVTEKGKDVELRCDPISGHTALYWYRQSLGQGLEFLIYFQGNSAPDKSGLPSDRFSAERTGGSVSTLTIQRTQQEDSAVYLCASSLGAIGDTQYFGPGTRLTVL.